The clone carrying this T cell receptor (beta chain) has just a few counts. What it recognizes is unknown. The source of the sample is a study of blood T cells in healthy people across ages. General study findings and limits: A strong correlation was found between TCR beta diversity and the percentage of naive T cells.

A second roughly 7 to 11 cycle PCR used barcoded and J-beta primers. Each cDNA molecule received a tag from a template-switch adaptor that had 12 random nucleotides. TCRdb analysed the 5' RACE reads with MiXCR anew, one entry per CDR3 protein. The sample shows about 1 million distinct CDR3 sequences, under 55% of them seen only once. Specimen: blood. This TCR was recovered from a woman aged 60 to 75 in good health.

The chain's CDR3 is CASTRTSGSLRETQYF. As DNA, the CDR3 is TGCGCCAGCACCCGGACTAGCGGGAGCTTGAGGGAGACCCAGTACTTC. The chain carries TRBV5-1 and TRBJ2-5; 13 bases map to TRBD2. Germline V lookup: CDR1 SGHRS, CDR2 YFSETQ. The V segment lost 6 bases and the J segment 5 bases; nucleotides outside the gene matches: 10. This CDR3 comprises 16 residues. Looking up the rest from reference TRBV5-1 and TRBJ2-5 gives the full variable domain: KAGVTQTPRYLIKTRGQQVTLSCSPISGHRSVSWYQQTPGQGLQFLFEYFSETQRNKGNFPGRFSGRQFSNSRSEMNVSTLELGDSALYLCASTRTSGSLRETQYFGPGTRLLVL.